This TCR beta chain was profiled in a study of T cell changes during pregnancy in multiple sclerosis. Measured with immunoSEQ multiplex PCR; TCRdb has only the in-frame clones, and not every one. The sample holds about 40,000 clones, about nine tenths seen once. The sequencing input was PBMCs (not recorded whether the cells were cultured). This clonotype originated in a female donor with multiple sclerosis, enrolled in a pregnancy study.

For the CDR3, the DNA is TGTGCCAGCAGCCCCGAAGCGGGAGGTTACGAGCAGTACTTC. Its protein product is CASSPEAGGYEQYF. The V gene is TRBV7-9, the J gene TRBJ2-7; 9 nucleotides align to TRBD2. Trimming took 5 bases from V and 4 from J; bases not matched to a gene: 6. The germline V gene has CDR1 SEHNR and CDR2 FQNEAQ (reference sequence). The CDR3 runs 14 residues.